A single sample is the source of the 26 T cell receptor beta chains below, sequenced in a study of spatial heterogeneity in lung cancer. Study outcomes and limitations: Counts that tracked tumor mutation counts were those of expanded intratumoral alpha and beta TCRs.

Antigens for these TCRs are unknown. MiXCR was run by TCRdb on the 5' RACE reads, yielding one entry per CDR3 protein. The table has about 2,200 distinct CDR3 sequences, approximately 15% seen once. Specified time point: sample taken at primary tumor resection. The sample consisted of lung tumor tissue, taken at surgery. These receptors all stem from a male donor with early-stage non-small cell lung cancer.

This clonotype was picked up many times. Here the CDR3 reads CASSQPQALQETQYF. CDR3 coding DNA: TGTGCCAGCAGCCAACCTCAGGCGCTCCAAGAGACCCAGTACTTC. The gene calls are TRBV5-6 and TRBJ2-5; no definite D call. Per germline, CDR1 SGHDT and CDR2 YYEEEE. The length of the CDR3 is 15 residues. Trimming removed 4 bases from V and 1 base from J, with 14 bases in between.

By share of the sample, this clonotype is medium-sized. The chain couples TRBV10-2 to TRBJ2-7; the D is unclear. Germline CDR1 and CDR2: WSHSY and SAAADI. This CDR3 is 13 amino acids long. The V gene lost 3 bases and the J gene lost 7 bases, with 13 bases spanning the gap. Here the CDR3 reads CASSDWGSGEQYF. In DNA form, the CDR3 reads TGCGCCAGCAGTGATTGGGGATCCGGGGAGCAGTACTTC.

This clonotype has a handful of counts. One end of the junction varies from germline; a read error may be responsible. This chain uses TRBV6-4 with TRBJ2-1; possible D gene TRBD2, 6 bases. CDR1 MRHNA and CDR2 SNTAGT come from the germline V gene. This CDR3 spans 14 amino acids. This CDR3 reads CASSDSPGGNEQFF. CDR3 sequence (DNA): TGTGCCAGCAGCGACTCACCCGGGGGTAATGAGCAGTTCTTC.

The V call is TRBV7-2, the J call TRBJ2-1, with D possibly matching TRBD2 (6 bases). CDR1 is SGHTA and CDR2 is FQGNSA in the germline V gene. Trimming removed 0 bases at V and 8 bases at J, with 14 bases between. The CDR3 covers 15 residues. In nucleotides, the CDR3 is TGTGCCAGCAGCTTAGCGAGGCGGGGTAGGGATGAGCAGTTCTTC. Translating gives CASSLARRGRDEQFF.

This clonotype is medium-sized (0.01 to 0.1%) within its sample. V gene TRBV9 combines with J gene TRBJ2-1; tentatively, D is TRBD2 (5 bases). The length of the CDR3 is 16 residues. The V gene lost 0 bases and the J gene lost 9 bases, with 19 bases spanning the gap. Per germline, CDR1 SGDLS and CDR2 YYNGEE. DNA of the CDR3: TGTGCCAGCAGCGTAGCTGGACTCCCAGTATCGAGTGAGCAGTTCTTC. It codes for CASSVAGLPVSSEQFF.

This clonotype is labeled hyperexpanded. The gene calls are TRBV5-8 and TRBJ2-7, with no clear D. V lost 5 bases to trimming and J lost 6 bases, with 9 bases between them. This CDR3 spans 11 amino acids. Germline V gene sequence: CDR1 SGHTS, CDR2 YDEGEE. CDR3 sequence: CASRSLPEQYF. The CDR3 nucleotides read TGTGCCAGCAGATCCCTCCCCGAGCAGTACTTC.

V is TRBV12-3 or TRBV12-4 and J is TRBJ2-5, with TRBD1 identical over 10 bases. The CDR3 loop spans 14 amino acids. The trim removed 6 bases at V and 5 bases at J, leaving 6 bases unmatched. This chain's CDR3 is CASRSGTGDETQYF. CDR3 nucleotide sequence: TGTGCCAGCAGATCCGGGACAGGGGATGAGACCCAGTACTTC.

By share of the sample, this clonotype is medium-sized. This sequence joins TRBV12-3 or TRBV12-4 and TRBJ1-5; D is perhaps TRBD1 (6 bases). CDR3 length: 13 amino acids. V dropped 6 bases and J dropped 4 bases, with 10 bases sitting between them. CDR3 DNA: TGTGCCAGCAGAAGAGGGGGGAATCAGCCCCAGCATTTT. Translation: CASRRGGNQPQHF.

This clonotype came up a few times. The chain has TRBV27 and TRBJ1-1, with D unclear. CDR1 and CDR2 (germline): MNHEY, SMNVEV (reference sequence). The CDR3 is 13 residues long. V dropped 2 bases and J dropped 3 bases, with 7 bases sitting between them. CDR3 in amino acids: CASSLGPDTEAFF. In DNA form, the CDR3 reads TGTGCCAGCAGTTTAGGGCCGGACACTGAAGCTTTCTTT.

By frequency in the sample, this clonotype is medium-sized (0.01 to 0.1%). This chain uses TRBV7-2 with TRBJ1-3; 8 bases fit TRBD1. The CDR3 has 14 amino acids. Germline V gene data show CDR1 as SGHTA and CDR2 as FQGNSA. With V trimmed by 3 bases and J by 4 bases, 2 bases remained unmatched. As DNA, the CDR3 is TGTGCCAGCAGCTTGGGACAGGAAGGAAACACCATATATTTT. Residues: CASSLGQEGNTIYF.

By share of the sample, this clonotype is medium-sized. This chain links TRBV18 with TRBJ1-5; TRBD1 matches 7 bases. This CDR3 contains 14 residues. Unmatched junction bases numbered 6, after V lost 6 bases and J lost 4 bases. Germline lookup yields CDR1 KGHSH and CDR2 LQKENI. The CDR3 sequence: CASSPGTVNQPQHF. CDR3 DNA: TGTGCCAGCTCGCCCGGGACAGTTAATCAGCCCCAGCATTTT.

By sample fraction, this clonotype is medium-sized. J is TRBJ1-2 and V is TRBV27; D possibly corresponds to TRBD1 (6 bases). Germline lookup yields CDR1 MNHEY and CDR2 SMNVEV (reference sequence). The V and J ends lost 6 bases and 4 bases respectively, with 12 bases between them. This CDR3 region has 13 residues. The CDR3: CASSHGGPYGYTF. For the CDR3, the DNA is TGTGCCAGCAGCCACGGGGGCCCCTATGGCTACACCTTC.

Of note for this clonotype: A read error may explain this, as a much larger clone is one base away. V and J are TRBV4-3 and TRBJ2-2; 9 positions agree with TRBD1. Trimming removed 4 bases from V and 9 bases from J; junction bases left unmatched: 6. Germline V gives CDR1 LGHNA, CDR2 YSLEER. The length of the CDR3 is 14 residues. The CDR3, as DNA: TGCGCCAGCAGCCGACAACAGGGGGCAAGGGAGCTGTTTTTT. This encodes CASSRQQGARELFF.

This clonotype is medium-sized by share. The chain is built from TRBV18 and TRBJ2-1; 10 bases fit TRBD2. This CDR3 contains 17 residues. Per the germline V gene, CDR1 is KGHSH and CDR2 is LQKENI. With V trimmed by 3 bases and J by 7 bases, 12 bases remained unmatched. CDR3 protein: CASSPYPSAGGANEQFF. CDR3 nucleotides: TGTGCCAGCTCACCGTACCCTTCAGCGGGAGGGGCGAATGAGCAGTTCTTC. Full variable domain (outside the CDR3, taken from reference TRBV18 and TRBJ2-1): NAGVMQNPRHLVRRRGQEARLRCSPMKGHSHVYWYRQLPEEGLKFMVYLQKENIIDESGMPKERFSAEFPKEGPSILRIQQVVRGDSAAYFCASSPYPSAGGANEQFFGPGTRLTVL.

The sample holds many counts of this clonotype. The chain has TRBV20-1 and TRBJ1-2; TRBD1 matches 7 bases. Germline loops: CDR1 DFQATT, CDR2 SNEGSKA (reference sequence). V trimming: 5 bases; J trimming: 1 base; junction bases outside the gene matches: 10. CDR3 length equals 15 residues. The DNA of the CDR3 is TGCAGTGCTGAAAACAGGGGATTTAATAACTATGGCTACACCTTC. This gives the protein CSAENRGFNNYGYTF.

CDR3 nucleotide sequence: TGCGCCAGCAGCCAAGGTCCGGGTTTCTACGAGCAGTACTTC. Amino acids: CASSQGPGFYEQYF. This chain joins TRBV4-1 and TRBJ2-7; D gene unclear. CDR1 is MGHRA and CDR2 is YSYEKL in the germline V gene. V was clipped by 1 base and J by 3 bases, with 10 bases between them. This CDR3 region has 14 residues.

This clonotype has at least ten counts. The CDR3 DNA reads as TGCAGTGCTAGAGATGACAGGAGCTACGAGCAGTACTTC. It codes for CSARDDRSYEQYF. V and J are TRBV20-1 and TRBJ2-7, with a possible D match to TRBD1 (6 bases). V dropped 0 bases and J dropped 3 bases, with 9 bases sitting between them. This CDR3 region has 13 residues. CDR1 and CDR2 from the germline V gene are DFQATT and SNEGSKA (reference sequence).

This rearrangement joins TRBV4-3 to TRBJ2-1; D tentatively reads TRBD1 or TRBD2 (5 bases each). The CDR3 runs 15 residues. Between the trimmed V and J ends, which lost 3 bases and 2 bases, there was a span of 11 bases. Germline CDR1 and CDR2: LGHNA and YSLEER. CDR3 sequence: CASSQEADTYNEQFF. The CDR3 DNA sequence: TGCGCCAGCAGCCAGGAGGCGGACACCTACAATGAGCAGTTCTTC.

In its sample, this clonotype is medium-sized. The rearrangement uses TRBV27 and TRBJ2-2; D gene ambiguous. This CDR3 has 12 amino acids. CDR1 and CDR2 from the germline V gene are MNHEY and SMNVEV (reference sequence). The ends were cut back, 5 bases at V and 3 bases at J, with 4 bases in the middle. The CDR3 sequence: CASSRDTGELFF. As DNA, the CDR3 is TGTGCCAGCAGTCGGGACACCGGGGAGCTGTTTTTT.

The genes are TRBV7-9 and TRBJ2-5; maybe TRBD2 (6 bases). This CDR3 is built from 14 residues. Germline V gives CDR1 SEHNR, CDR2 FQNEAQ (reference sequence). The V end lost 4 bases, the J end lost 6 bases, and 15 bases lay between the germline ends. In nucleotides, the CDR3 is TGTGCCAGCAGCTCCGAAGGGGACTCCCAGACCCAGTACTTC. Translation: CASSSEGDSQTQYF.

This clonotype has a handful of counts. This sequence joins TRBV12-3 or TRBV12-4 and TRBJ1-5; D uncertain. Trimming cost V 6 bases and J 1 base, with 4 bases left between them. CDR3 size: 12 residues. CDR3 sequence: CASSGSNQPQHF. The CDR3 region has the DNA TGTGCCAGCAGCGGGAGCAATCAGCCCCAGCATTTT.

Within the sample, this clonotype is medium-sized (0.01 to 0.1%). The chain has TRBV7-9 and TRBJ1-1, with a weak D call TRBD1 (5 bases). Trimming removed 8 bases at V and 4 bases at J, with 14 bases between. Germline V gene data show CDR1 as SEHNR and CDR2 as FQNEAQ (reference sequence). The CDR3 spans 13 residues. CDR3 sequence reads: CASLGGASTEAFF. CDR3 nucleotides: TGTGCCAGCTTGGGAGGGGCTAGCACTGAAGCTTTCTTT.

The rearrangement uses TRBV5-4 and TRBJ1-6; 8 positions match TRBD1. With 1 base clipped from V and 7 bases from J, the junction kept 7 bases outside the gene matches. The CDR3 loop spans 16 amino acids. Germline V gives CDR1 SGHNT, CDR2 YYREEE (reference sequence). The CDR3 DNA reads TGTGCCAGCAGCTTGAATCCGGGACAGGTCAATTCACCCCTCCACTTT. Its protein is CASSLNPGQVNSPLHF.

This clonotype is labeled as medium-sized. This chain joins TRBV5-1 and TRBJ2-1, with 11 bases fitting TRBD2. The CDR3 has 16 amino acids. The J segment lost 4 bases and the V segment lost 5 bases, leaving 8 bases of the junction unmatched. CDR1 and CDR2 (germline): SGHRS, YFSETQ. This chain's CDR3 is CASSRLGTSGYNEQFF. The DNA for the CDR3 is TGCGCCAGCAGTCGGCTAGGGACTAGCGGTTACAATGAGCAGTTCTTC. Full variable domain (remainder filled in from reference TRBV5-1 and TRBJ2-1): KAGVTQTPRYLIKTRGQQVTLSCSPISGHRSVSWYQQTPGQGLQFLFEYFSETQRNKGNFPGRFSGRQFSNSRSEMNVSTLELGDSALYLCASSRLGTSGYNEQFFGPGTRLTVL.

This clonotype ranks as medium-sized. The V gene is TRBV23-1, the J gene TRBJ2-7; no firm D call. TRBV23-1 is sorted into the ORF group, with uncertain function. The CDR3 has 12 residues. V lost 0 bases and J 3 bases, leaving 3 bases between the germline ends. The CDR3 sequence: CASSQSDYEQYF. As DNA, the CDR3 is TGCGCCAGCAGTCAATCTGACTACGAGCAGTACTTC.

Relative to its sample, this clonotype is medium-sized. The chain recombines TRBV27 with TRBJ2-5; the D gene is possibly TRBD1 (5 bases). V gave up 3 bases and J gave up 2 bases, with 13 bases separating them. This CDR3 has 15 amino acids. Germline CDR1 is MNHEY and CDR2 is SMNVEV (reference sequence). As DNA, the CDR3 is TGTGCCAGCAGTTTTCAGGGAATGATGCAAGAGACCCAGTACTTC. Translation gives CASSFQGMMQETQYF.